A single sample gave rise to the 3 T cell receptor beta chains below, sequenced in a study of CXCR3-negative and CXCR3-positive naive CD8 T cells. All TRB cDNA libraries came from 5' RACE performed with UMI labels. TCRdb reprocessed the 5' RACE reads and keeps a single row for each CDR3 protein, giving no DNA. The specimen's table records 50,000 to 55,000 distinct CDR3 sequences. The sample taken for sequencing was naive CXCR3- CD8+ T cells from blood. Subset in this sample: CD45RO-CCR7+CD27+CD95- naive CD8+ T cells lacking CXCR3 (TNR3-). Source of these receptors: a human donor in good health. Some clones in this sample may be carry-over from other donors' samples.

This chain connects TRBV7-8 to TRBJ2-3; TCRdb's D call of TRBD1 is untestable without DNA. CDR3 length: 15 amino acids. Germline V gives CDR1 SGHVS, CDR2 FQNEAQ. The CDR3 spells CASSKGAGNADTQYF.

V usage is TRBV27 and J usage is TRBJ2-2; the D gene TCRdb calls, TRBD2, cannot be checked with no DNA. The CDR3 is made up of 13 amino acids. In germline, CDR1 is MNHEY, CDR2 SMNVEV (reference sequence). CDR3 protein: CASSLAGTGELFF.

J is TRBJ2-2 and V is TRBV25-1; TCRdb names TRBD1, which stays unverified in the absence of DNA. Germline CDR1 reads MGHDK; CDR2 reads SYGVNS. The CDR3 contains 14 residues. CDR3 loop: CASSDYVGAGELFF.